A selection of T cell receptor beta chains follows, all from one sample in a study of cytomegalovirus exposure and HLA in healthy donors. Clones were read by immunoSEQ multiplex PCR, and TCRdb kept only the in-frame ones, dropping some. The data hold approximately 150,000 clones, with about 80% observed a single time. Source material: PBMCs. The origin of the receptors is a woman aged 45-65 years in good health and CMV-seronegative. CDR3s include the opening cysteine and the closing phenylalanine or tryptophan. A D gene is named only where the DNA matches it firmly. Size is omitted from some rows. Given values are once, few, many or a class for expanded clones.

D,size,V,J,DNA,CDR3
TRBD1,.,TRBV27,TRBJ1-4,TGTGCCAGCGGCCCAGACAGGGGAACTAATGAAAAACTGTTTTTT,CASGPDRGTNEKLFF
.,.,TRBV7-7,TRBJ2-7,TGTGCCAGCAGCCCCCGGGACACCTCCTACGAGCAGTACTTC,CASSPRDTSYEQYF
.,.,TRBV1,TRBJ1-1,TGCACCAGCAGCCAAGACAGGGAAGCTTTCTTT,CTSSQDREAFF
TRBD2,.,TRBV6-5,TRBJ2-7,TGTGCCACTAACATAGCGGGGGGTTCCTACGAGCAGTACTTC,CATNIAGGSYEQYF
.,.,TRBV28,TRBJ2-1,TGTGCCAGCAGTTACGCCTCGGGGACACTATACCGGGAGCAGTTCTTC,CASSYASGTLYREQFF
.,.,TRBV5-1,TRBJ2-7,TGCGCCAGCAGCTTCAGTGGGGGGGAGCAGTACTTC,CASSFSGGEQYF
TRBD1,.,TRBV4-2,TRBJ2-4,TGTGCCAGCAGCCCAGGGACAGGGGACATTCAGTACTTC,CASSPGTGDIQYF
TRBD2,once,TRBV28,TRBJ2-3,TGTGCCAGCGGCAACCCTCTGAAGGGCGGGGGGGCGACAGATACGCAGTATTTT,CASGNPLKGGGATDTQYF
TRBD1,.,TRBV2,TRBJ1-2,TGTGCCAGCAAGAAGGACAGGGGGATCTTTAACTATGGCTACACCTTC,CASKKDRGIFNYGYTF
.,.,TRBV10-3,TRBJ2-7,TGTGCCATCAGTTCCGGTCTCCTCTACGAGCAGTACTTC,CAISSGLLYEQYF
TRBD1,.,TRBV28,TRBJ1-2,TGTGCCAGCAGTTTCTCCCCGGGACAGAGCAGTGGCTACACCTTC,CASSFSPGQSSGYTF
.,.,TRBV4-1,TRBJ1-5,TGCGCCAGCAGCCAATTTTGGGGCATTAGCAATCAGCCCCAGCATTTT,CASSQFWGISNQPQHF
.,.,TRBV5-1,TRBJ1-3,TGCGCCAGCAGCTCGACAGATCGCTCCCGGGACACCATATATTTT,CASSSTDRSRDTIYF
.,.,TRBV7-2,TRBJ2-7,TGTGCCAGCAGCTTTACCCAGCGGGTGCACGAGCAGTACTTC,CASSFTQRVHEQYF
TRBD2,once,TRBV12-5,TRBJ2-3,TGTGCTAGTGGTCGAAGCGGGGCAGATACGCAGTATTTT,CASGRSGADTQYF
.,.,TRBV9,TRBJ2-7,TGTGCCAGCAGCGCAAGGCCGACTAGCTCCTACGAGCAGTACTTC,CASSARPTSSYEQYF
.,.,TRBV9,TRBJ2-7,TGTGCCAGCAGTGCTAGGGGGTTACGAGAGCAGTACTTC,CASSARGLREQYF
.,.,TRBV25-1,TRBJ1-2,TGTGCCAGCAGTGAACCCACACGGGAGGGCTACACCTTC,CASSEPTREGYTF
.,.,TRBV28,TRBJ1-5,TGTGCCAGCAGTTTCCAGAGGGTTGGGAATCAGCCCCAGCATTTT,CASSFQRVGNQPQHF
TRBD2,once,TRBV4-1,TRBJ2-1,TGCGCCAGCAGCCAAGGATTGGGACTAGCGGGTTTCGTGCAGTTCTTC,CASSQGLGLAGFVQFF
.,once,TRBV19,TRBJ2-7,TGTGCCAGTAGTATGGACAAGGGTGTCTACGAGCAGTACTTC,CASSMDKGVYEQYF
TRBD1,.,TRBV16,TRBJ1-4,TGTGCCAGCAGCCGCCTAAAGGGACAGGGCAAGGTTAATGAAAAACTGTTTTTT,CASSRLKGQGKVNEKLFF
.,.,TRBV18,TRBJ2-7,TGTGCCAGCTCACCACCCAACTCCTACGAGCAGTACTTC,CASSPPNSYEQYF
.,.,TRBV5-4,TRBJ2-1,TGTGCCAGCAGCTTGGGGGGGGTTGGGGCGATAGGCTACAATGAGCAGTTCTTC,CASSLGGVGAIGYNEQFF
.,few,TRBV2,TRBJ1-2,TGTGCCAGCTTACAAGTAGGGGCCTATGGCTACACCTTC,CASLQVGAYGYTF
.,.,TRBV5-1,TRBJ1-2,TGCGCCAGCAGCGAGGATCAAGCCGGCTACACCTTC,CASSEDQAGYTF
.,few,TRBV5-8,TRBJ1-2,TGTGCCAGCAGCTTGCCGGTGAAGGGCTACACCTTC,CASSLPVKGYTF
TRBD2,.,TRBV7-9,TRBJ2-4,TGTGCCAGCAGCCCGCAGGGAGGGCAAAACATTCAGTACTTC,CASSPQGGQNIQYF
TRBD2,.,TRBV6-6,TRBJ2-1,TGTGCCGATACGGGACTAGCCATAGGTGAGCAGTTCTTC,CADTGLAIGEQFF
.,many,TRBV2,TRBJ2-3,TGTGCCAGCAGTACCCTAGGTACGCAGTATTTT,CASSTLGTQYF
.,.,TRBV19,TRBJ1-3,TGTGCCAGTAGTACAACAGGGTCTAGAAACACCATATATTTT,CASSTTGSRNTIYF
TRBD1,.,TRBV9,TRBJ2-7,TGTGCCAGCAGCGGTCCAGGGGGATACGAGCAGTACTTC,CASSGPGGYEQYF
.,.,TRBV28,TRBJ2-7,TGTGCCAGCACCTCAGGGACCTACGAGCAGTACTTC,CASTSGTYEQYF
TRBD1,.,TRBV6-5,TRBJ1-5,TGTGCCAGCAGTTACAGGGGACAGGGCCAGCCCCAGCATTTT,CASSYRGQGQPQHF
TRBD2,.,TRBV5-4,TRBJ2-3,TGTGCCAGCAGCTTGGGAACTAGCGGGATACTCAGAGATACGCAGTATTTT,CASSLGTSGILRDTQYF
TRBD2,.,TRBV7-9,TRBJ2-3,TGTGCCACTAACCCCAGCGGGGGGGCCCCAGATACGCAGTATTTT,CATNPSGGAPDTQYF
.,.,TRBV19,TRBJ2-6,TGTGCCAGTAGTATATCGGGTAGATTCTCTGGGGCCAACGTCCTGACTTTC,CASSISGRFSGANVLTF
.,.,TRBV20-1,TRBJ1-2,TGCAGTGCGTCGGAGCGGGGCTACACCTTC,CSASERGYTF
TRBD2,.,TRBV4-3,TRBJ2-7,TGCGCCAGCAGCCAAGTGGCTAGCGGCGGGGCCTACGAGCAGTACTTC,CASSQVASGGAYEQYF
TRBD1,.,TRBV29-1,TRBJ1-2,TGCAGCGTTGAACCAATACTAACAGGGGCGGACCGTAACTATGGCTACACCTTC,CSVEPILTGADRNYGYTF
TRBD1,once,TRBV4-3,TRBJ1-2,TGCGCCAGCAGCCAAGCTTTAGGACAGGTCGGTGGCTACACCTTC,CASSQALGQVGGYTF
TRBD1,.,TRBV4-3,TRBJ2-2,TGCGCCAGCAGCCCGGGACAGCGATCCCACACCGGGGAGCTGTTTTTT,CASSPGQRSHTGELFF
.,.,TRBV10-1,TRBJ2-2,TGCGCCAGCAGTGAGTCGAGGGTGGACACCGGGGAGCTGTTTTTT,CASSESRVDTGELFF
TRBD1,.,TRBV4-3,TRBJ2-1,TGCGCCAGCAGCCCGGGGACAGGGAGCTCCTACAATGAGCAGTTCTTC,CASSPGTGSSYNEQFF